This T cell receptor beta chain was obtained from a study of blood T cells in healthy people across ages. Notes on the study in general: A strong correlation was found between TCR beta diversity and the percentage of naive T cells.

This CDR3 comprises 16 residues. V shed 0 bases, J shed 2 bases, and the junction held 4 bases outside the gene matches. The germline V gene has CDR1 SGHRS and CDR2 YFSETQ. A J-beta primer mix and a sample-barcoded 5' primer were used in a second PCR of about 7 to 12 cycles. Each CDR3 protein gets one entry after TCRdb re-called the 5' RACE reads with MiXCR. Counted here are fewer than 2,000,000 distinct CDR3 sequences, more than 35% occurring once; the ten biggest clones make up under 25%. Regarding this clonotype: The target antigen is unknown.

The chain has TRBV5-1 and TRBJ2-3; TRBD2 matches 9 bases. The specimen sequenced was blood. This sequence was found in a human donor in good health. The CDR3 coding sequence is TGCGCCAGCAGCTTGGAAGCGGGGGGTAACACAGATACGCAGTATTTT. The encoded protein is CASSLEAGGNTDTQYF.